These T cell receptor beta chains were read from a single sample in a study of T cell changes during pregnancy in multiple sclerosis. Assay: immunoSEQ multiplex PCR; the TCRdb copy retains only in-frame clones and omits some. The table has tens of thousands of clones, 88% seen once; the top ten hold less than 1.5%. The starting material was CD4+ T cells from peripheral blood mononuclear cells, obtained before pregnancy. Receptors were obtained from a female donor with multiple sclerosis, enrolled in a pregnancy study. CDR3s include the opening cysteine and the closing phenylalanine or tryptophan. Only some rows state a clone size, as once, few, many or a class for expanded clones.

TRBJ2-1	TRBV4-2	.	CASSQVLSEPNEQFF
TRBJ1-5	TRBV7-9	few	CASSLAGTGGLEPQHF
TRBJ2-2	TRBV7-2	.	CASRLTRGGNTGELFF
TRBJ2-3	TRBV5-4	few	CASSPKRERTDTQYF
TRBJ2-7	TRBV28	.	CASISAYEQYF
TRBJ2-7	TRBV5-1	.	CASSLRAGTITYEQYF
TRBJ1-2	TRBV19	.	CASSRTPPGHKIPGYTF
TRBJ1-6	TRBV10-3	.	CAISGETNSPLHF
TRBJ2-1	TRBV2	.	CASSKRSGGPDEQFF
TRBJ2-1	TRBV5-1	.	CASSLAAGGAVIEQFF
TRBJ2-3	TRBV5-1	.	CASSEGVRFDTDTQYF
TRBJ1-5	TRBV2	.	CASSIDQPQHF
TRBJ2-7	TRBV4-3	.	CASSQVAPPGQGFPSYEQYF
TRBJ2-5	TRBV10-3	.	CAISGPLAGQETQYF
TRBJ1-1	TRBV6-6	.	CASTIKMNTEAFF
TRBJ1-2	TRBV9	.	CASSEGPGTTYGYTF
TRBJ2-7	TRBV27	.	CASSLWGTSGNYEQYF
TRBJ1-3	TRBV12-5	.	CASGFKIDSGGRSGNTIYF
TRBJ1-1	TRBV19	once	CASSMGGLKNTEAFF
TRBJ2-7	TRBV11-3	.	CASSLGLGTSSYEQYF
TRBJ2-7	TRBV19	.	CASSITGVGYEQYF